The clone carrying this T cell receptor beta chain was seen repeatedly, ten times or more. The CDR3 loop spans 12 amino acids. J was trimmed by 4 bases and V by 6 bases; bases with no gene match: 3. Germline V CDR1 and CDR2: SGHAT, FQNNGV. The investigators made TCR beta cDNA from 400 to 550 ng total RNA, using a constant-region primer. Generation of the TCR beta libraries relied on three nested multiplex PCR rounds using slightly modified ARM-PCR. Both of the initial two PCR rounds ran for nine to ten cycles and employed TRBV1-TRBV30 forward primers alongside a C-beta reverse primer. From the multiplex PCR reads, TCRdb called clonotypes with MiXCR, one entry per CDR3 protein. The repertoire consists of just over 300,000 distinct CDR3 sequences, with about 50% occurring once and the leading ten covering 15% to 20%. They got blood RNA out of unsorted whole blood and also pulled out germline DNA. The sample originates from a study of tumor-infiltrating lymphocytes in primary liver carcinoma. Study context: The study included patients who were men and women aged 30 to 69 years.

The sequenced material came from peripheral blood. The chain combines TRBV11-2 with TRBJ2-7; 7 bases match TRBD2. The source of this sequence is a woman aged 30 to 39 with primary liver carcinoma and hepatitis B virus infection. The CDR3 loop reads CASRGGRYEQYF. The CDR3 DNA is TGTGCCAGCAGGGGGGGGAGGTACGAGCAGTACTTC.